This TCR beta chain was captured by sequencing in a study of T cell responses to AZD1222 COVID-19 vaccine. Study-wide background: Analysis merged second doses at about 4 or about 12 weeks. General observations from the study: Baseline seropositivity occurred in only six or seven AZD1222 recipients. There were mostly white British donors and more females than males, and clonal diversity was possibly underestimated. None of the repertoires were sampled until the peak T cell response had passed.

The CDR3 is made up of 14 amino acids. Germline CDR1 KGHSH, CDR2 LQKENI. Trimming pared 4 bases from V and 0 bases from J, leaving 10 bases between. The data were produced by immunoSEQ multiplex PCR, yet TCRdb's version contains in-frame clones alone and is incomplete. The sample lists fewer than 150,000 clones; approximately 90% were seen once. A word on this clone: Its antigen is as yet unknown.

Sequenced here: peripheral blood, sampled on day 0 of AZD1222 vaccination. The V call is TRBV18, the J call TRBJ2-7, with D unclear. The sequence came from an adult in good health. The CDR3 reads CASSLPTVSYEQYF. The CDR3 DNA is TGTGCCAGCTCACTTCCGACTGTCTCCTACGAGCAGTACTTC.